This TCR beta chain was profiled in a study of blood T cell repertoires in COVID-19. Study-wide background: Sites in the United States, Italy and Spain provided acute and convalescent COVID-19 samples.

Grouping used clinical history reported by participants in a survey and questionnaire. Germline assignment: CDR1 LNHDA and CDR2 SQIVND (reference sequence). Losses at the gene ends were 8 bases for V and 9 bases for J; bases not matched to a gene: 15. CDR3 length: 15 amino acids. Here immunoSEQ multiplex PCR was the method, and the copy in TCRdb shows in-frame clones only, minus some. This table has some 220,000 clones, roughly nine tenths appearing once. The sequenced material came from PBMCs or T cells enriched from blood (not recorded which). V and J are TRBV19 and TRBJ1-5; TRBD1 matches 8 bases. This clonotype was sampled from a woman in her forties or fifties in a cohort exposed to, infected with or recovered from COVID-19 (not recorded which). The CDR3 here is CASGDDRGGRSPQHF. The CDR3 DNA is TGTGCCAGTGGGGACGACAGGGGTGGTAGATCGCCCCAGCATTTT.